The clone carrying this T cell receptor beta chain was detected a few times. Its antigen is currently unknown. These data originate in a study of a mutant IDH1 vaccine in newly diagnosed glioma. Across the whole study: Prior therapy was radiotherapy, temozolomide, or both; most received both. Visits designated V12 and V13 were conducted at weeks 35 and 47, respectively.

This sample's time point: week 35, safety follow-up. A 20-mer mutant IDH1 peptide at 300 ug was injected subcutaneously with topical imiquimod. CDR1 is MNHNY and CDR2 is SVGAGI in the germline V gene (reference sequence). The ends were cut back, 5 bases at V and 6 bases at J, with 16 bases in the middle. The CDR3 is made up of 14 amino acids. Profiled with immunoSEQ multiplex PCR; TCRdb holds only in-frame clones, not every one. Among 60,000 or so clones listed, roughly 84% were seen once. This receptor was identified in a man in his thirties or forties with glioma. The rearrangement links TRBV6-6 to TRBJ1-1; D gene uncertain. The source material was PBMCs, sampled from a glioma patient whose treatment included an IDH1 peptide vaccine. The CDR3 sequence is CASSPDRERSEAFF. DNA of the CDR3: TGTGCCAGCAGTCCGGACCGGGAAAGGTCTGAAGCTTTCTTT.